The clone carrying this TCR beta chain has only a few counts. Its antigen is not identified. The germline V gene has CDR1 SNHLY and CDR2 FYNNEI. The length of the CDR3 is 13 residues. V was cut by 11 bases and J by 7 bases, with 20 bases left in between. All of the isolated RNA was reverse transcribed, so expressed TCRB transcripts were sequenced. Sequencing was performed with immunoSEQ multiplex PCR; in TCRdb, only in-frame clones are kept and a portion is missing. The sample yields over 350,000 clones, more than 12% seen once. This record comes from a study of beta chain features in type 1 diabetes. Study-level findings and limits: Individuals with type 1 diabetes displayed fewer insertions and more deletions at VDJ junctions.

This receptor was obtained from a woman younger than 30 in good health. Sequenced input: naive CD4+ T cells from blood. The rearrangement uses TRBV2 and TRBJ1-2; D is perhaps TRBD1 (6 bases). The CDR3 loop reads CAGVQGELFGYTF. CDR3 coding DNA: TGTGCCGGAGTACAGGGAGAACTCTTTGGCTACACCTTC. The full variable domain, completed using reference TRBV2 and TRBJ1-2, is EPEVTQTPSHQVTQMGQEVILRCVPISNHLYFYWYRQILGQKVEFLVSFYNNEISEKSEIFDDQFSVERPDGSNFTLKIRSTKLEDSAMYFCAGVQGELFGYTFGSGTRLTVV.